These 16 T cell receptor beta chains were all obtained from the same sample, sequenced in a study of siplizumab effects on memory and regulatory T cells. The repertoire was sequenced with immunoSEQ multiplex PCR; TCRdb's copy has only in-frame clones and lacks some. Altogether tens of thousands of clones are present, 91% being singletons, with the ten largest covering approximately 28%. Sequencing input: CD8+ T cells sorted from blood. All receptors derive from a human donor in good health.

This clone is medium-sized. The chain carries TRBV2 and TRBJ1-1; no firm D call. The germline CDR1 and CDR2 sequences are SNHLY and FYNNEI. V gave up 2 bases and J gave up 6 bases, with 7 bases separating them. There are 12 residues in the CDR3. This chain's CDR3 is CASSELPPEAFF. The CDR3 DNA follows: TGTGCCAGCAGTGAATTACCGCCTGAAGCTTTCTTT.

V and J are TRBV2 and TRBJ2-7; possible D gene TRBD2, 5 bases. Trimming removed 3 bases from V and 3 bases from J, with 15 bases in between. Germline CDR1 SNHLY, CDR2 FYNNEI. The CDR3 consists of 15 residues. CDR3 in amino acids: CASSEGASLLYEQYF. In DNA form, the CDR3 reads TGTGCCAGCAGTGAGGGCGCTAGCCTTCTCTACGAGCAGTACTTC. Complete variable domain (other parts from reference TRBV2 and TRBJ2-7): EPEVTQTPSHQVTQMGQEVILRCVPISNHLYFYWYRQILGQKVEFLVSFYNNEISEKSEIFDDQFSVERPDGSNFTLKIRSTKLEDSAMYFCASSEGASLLYEQYFGPGTRLTVT.

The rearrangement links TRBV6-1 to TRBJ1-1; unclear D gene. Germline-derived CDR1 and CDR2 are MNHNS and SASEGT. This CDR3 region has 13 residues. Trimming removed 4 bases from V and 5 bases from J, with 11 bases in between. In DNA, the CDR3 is TGTGCCAGCAGTGGCAGACTGGGTACTGAAGCTTTCTTT. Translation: CASSGRLGTEAFF.

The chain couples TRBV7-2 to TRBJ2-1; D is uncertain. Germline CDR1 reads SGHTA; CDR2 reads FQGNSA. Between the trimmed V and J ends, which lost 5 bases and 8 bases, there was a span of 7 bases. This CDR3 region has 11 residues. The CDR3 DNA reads TGTGCCAGCAGCCTACCGGATGAGCAGTTCTTC. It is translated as CASSLPDEQFF.

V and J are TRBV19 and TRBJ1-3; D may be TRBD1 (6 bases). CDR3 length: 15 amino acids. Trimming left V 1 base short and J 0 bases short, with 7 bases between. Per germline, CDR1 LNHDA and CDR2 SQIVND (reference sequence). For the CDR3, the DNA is TGTGCCAGTAGTATAGGGGACAACTCTGGAAACACCATATATTTT. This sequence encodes CASSIGDNSGNTIYF.

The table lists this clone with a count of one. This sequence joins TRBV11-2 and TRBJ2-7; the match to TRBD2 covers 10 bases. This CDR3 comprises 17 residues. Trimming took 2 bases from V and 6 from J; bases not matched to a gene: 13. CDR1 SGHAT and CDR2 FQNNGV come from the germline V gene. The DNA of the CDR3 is TGTGCCAGCAGCTTAAGAGACCACAAGCGGGGGGGCCTCGAGCAGTACTTC. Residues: CASSLRDHKRGGLEQYF. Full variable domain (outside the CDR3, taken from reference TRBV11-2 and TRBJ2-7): EAGVAQSPRYKIIEKRQSVAFWCNPISGHATLYWYQQILGQGPKLLIQFQNNGVVDDSQLPKDRFSAERLKGVDSTLKIQPAKLEDSAVYLCASSLRDHKRGGLEQYFGPGTRLTVT.

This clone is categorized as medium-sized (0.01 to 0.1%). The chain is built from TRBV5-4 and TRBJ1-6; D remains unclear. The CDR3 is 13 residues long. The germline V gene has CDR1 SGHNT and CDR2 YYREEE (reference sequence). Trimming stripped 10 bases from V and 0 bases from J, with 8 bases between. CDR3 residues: CAFGSSYNSPLHF. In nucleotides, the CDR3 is TGTGCCTTCGGGAGCTCCTATAATTCACCCCTCCACTTT.

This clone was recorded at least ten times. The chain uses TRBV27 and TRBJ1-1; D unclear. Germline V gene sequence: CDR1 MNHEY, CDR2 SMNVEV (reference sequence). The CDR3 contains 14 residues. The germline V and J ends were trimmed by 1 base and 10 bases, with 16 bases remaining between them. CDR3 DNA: TGTGCCAGCAGTTTATTTCCGGGAGGTGAATTAGCTTTCTTT. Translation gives CASSLFPGGELAFF.

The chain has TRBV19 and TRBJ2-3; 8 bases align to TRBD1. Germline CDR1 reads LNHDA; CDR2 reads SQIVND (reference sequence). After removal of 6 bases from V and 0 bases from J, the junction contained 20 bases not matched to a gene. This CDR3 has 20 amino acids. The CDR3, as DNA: TGTGCCAGTAGGGACGTGGGACAGGCGTTTTCTACAACTAGCACAGATACGCAGTATTTT. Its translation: CASRDVGQAFSTTSTDTQYF. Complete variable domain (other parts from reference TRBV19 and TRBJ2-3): DGGITQSPKYLFRKEGQNVTLSCEQNLNHDAMYWYRQDPGQGLRLIYYSQIVNDFQKGDIAEGYSVSREKKESFPLTVTSAQKNPTAFYLCASRDVGQAFSTTSTDTQYFGPGTRLTVL.

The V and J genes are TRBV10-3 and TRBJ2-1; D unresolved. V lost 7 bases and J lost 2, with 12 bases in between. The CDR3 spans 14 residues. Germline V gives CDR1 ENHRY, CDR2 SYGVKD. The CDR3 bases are TGTGCCATCACGGACGGTACCCCCTACAATGAGCAGTTCTTC. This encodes CAITDGTPYNEQFF.

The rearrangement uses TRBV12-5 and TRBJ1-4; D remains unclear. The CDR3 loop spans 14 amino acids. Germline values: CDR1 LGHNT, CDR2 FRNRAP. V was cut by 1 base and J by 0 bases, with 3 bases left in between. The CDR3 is CASGLGATNEKLFF. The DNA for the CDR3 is TGTGCTAGTGGTTTGGGAGCAACTAATGAAAAACTGTTTTTT.

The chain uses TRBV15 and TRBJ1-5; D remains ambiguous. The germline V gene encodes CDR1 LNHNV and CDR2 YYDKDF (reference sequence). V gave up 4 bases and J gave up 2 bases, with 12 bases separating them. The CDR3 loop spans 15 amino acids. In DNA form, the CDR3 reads TGTGCCACCAGCACTGAACGCGGGGGCAATCAGCCCCAGCATTTT. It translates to CATSTERGGNQPQHF.

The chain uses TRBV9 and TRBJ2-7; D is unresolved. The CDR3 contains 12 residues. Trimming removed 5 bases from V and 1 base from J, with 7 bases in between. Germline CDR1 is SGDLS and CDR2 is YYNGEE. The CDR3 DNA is TGTGCCAGCAGTGGCAGATCCTACGAGCAGTACTTC. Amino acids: CASSGRSYEQYF.

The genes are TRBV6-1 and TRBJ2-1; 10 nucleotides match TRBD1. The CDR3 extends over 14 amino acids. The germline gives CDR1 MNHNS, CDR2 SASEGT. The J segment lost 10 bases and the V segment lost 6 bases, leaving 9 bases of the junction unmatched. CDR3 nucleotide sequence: TGTGCCAGCAGAGGGACAGGGGAAGTTCGGGAGCAGTTCTTC. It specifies CASRGTGEVREQFF.

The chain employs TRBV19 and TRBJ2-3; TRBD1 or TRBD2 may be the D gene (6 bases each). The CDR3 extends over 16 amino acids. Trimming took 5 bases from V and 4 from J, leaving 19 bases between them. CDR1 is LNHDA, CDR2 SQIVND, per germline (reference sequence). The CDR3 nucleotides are TGTGCCAGTAGTTCACCGGGGGCCGTCAGGTCAGATACGCAGTATTTT. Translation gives CASSSPGAVRSDTQYF.

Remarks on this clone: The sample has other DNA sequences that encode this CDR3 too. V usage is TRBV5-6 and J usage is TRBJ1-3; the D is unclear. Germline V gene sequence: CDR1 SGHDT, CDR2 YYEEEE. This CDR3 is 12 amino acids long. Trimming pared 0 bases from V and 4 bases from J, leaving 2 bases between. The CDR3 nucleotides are TGTGCCAGCAGCTTGGCAGGAAACACCATATATTTT. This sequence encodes CASSLAGNTIYF.